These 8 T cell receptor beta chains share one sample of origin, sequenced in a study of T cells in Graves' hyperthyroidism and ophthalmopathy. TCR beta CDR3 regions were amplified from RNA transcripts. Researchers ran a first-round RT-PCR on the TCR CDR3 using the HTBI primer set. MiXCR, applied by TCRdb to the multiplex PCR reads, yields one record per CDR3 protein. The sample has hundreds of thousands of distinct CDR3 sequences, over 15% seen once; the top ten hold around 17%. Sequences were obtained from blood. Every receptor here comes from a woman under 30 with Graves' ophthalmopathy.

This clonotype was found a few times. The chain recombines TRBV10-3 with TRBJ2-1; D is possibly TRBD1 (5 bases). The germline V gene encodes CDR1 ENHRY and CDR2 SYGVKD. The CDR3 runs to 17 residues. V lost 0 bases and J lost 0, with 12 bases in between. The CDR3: CAISESLDRSSYNEQFF. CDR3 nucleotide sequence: TGTGCCATCAGTGAGTCCCTTGACAGAAGCTCCTACAATGAGCAGTTCTTC.

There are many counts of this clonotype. As DNA, the CDR3 is TGCAGTGCTCAGACATCCTACGAGCAGTACTTC. It encodes CSAQTSYEQYF. The chain uses TRBV20-1 and TRBJ2-7; no clear D. The V end was cut by 5 bases, the J end by 1 base, with 6 bases between. Germline assignment: CDR1 DFQATT and CDR2 SNEGSKA (reference sequence). The CDR3 contains 11 residues.

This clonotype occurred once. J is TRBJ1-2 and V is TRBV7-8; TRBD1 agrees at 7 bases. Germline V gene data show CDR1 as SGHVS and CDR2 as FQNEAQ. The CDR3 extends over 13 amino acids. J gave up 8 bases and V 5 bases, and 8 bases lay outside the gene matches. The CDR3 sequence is CASSREGARGYTF. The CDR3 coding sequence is TGTGCCAGCAGCCGCGAGGGGGCGCGAGGCTACACCTTC.

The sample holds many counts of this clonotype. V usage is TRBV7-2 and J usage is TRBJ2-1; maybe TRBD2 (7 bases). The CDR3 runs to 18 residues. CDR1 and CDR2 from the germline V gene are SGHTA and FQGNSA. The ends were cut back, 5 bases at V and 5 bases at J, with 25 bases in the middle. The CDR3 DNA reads TGTGCCAGCAGCCCGAGACGGGGGGCAAGCGATCGGGACAATGAGCAGTTCTTC. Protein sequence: CASSPRRGASDRDNEQFF.

DNA for the CDR3: TGTGCCAGCAGGGAGACAGGGAGAAGATCTGGGGCCAACGTCCTGACTTTC. It specifies CASRETGRRSGANVLTF. The chain employs TRBV27 and TRBJ2-6; 7 nucleotides line up with TRBD1. CDR1 MNHEY and CDR2 SMNVEV come from the germline V gene (reference sequence). V lost 6 bases and J lost 1; bases outside the gene matches: 9. The CDR3 has 17 residues.

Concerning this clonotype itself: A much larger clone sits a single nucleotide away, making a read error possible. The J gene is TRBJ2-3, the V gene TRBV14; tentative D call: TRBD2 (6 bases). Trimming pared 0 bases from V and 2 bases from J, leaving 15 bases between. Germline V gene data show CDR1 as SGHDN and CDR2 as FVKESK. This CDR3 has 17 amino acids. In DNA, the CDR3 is TGTGCCAGCAGCCAAGATCATGGCGGGGTCCACACAGATACGCAGTATTTT. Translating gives CASSQDHGGVHTDTQYF.

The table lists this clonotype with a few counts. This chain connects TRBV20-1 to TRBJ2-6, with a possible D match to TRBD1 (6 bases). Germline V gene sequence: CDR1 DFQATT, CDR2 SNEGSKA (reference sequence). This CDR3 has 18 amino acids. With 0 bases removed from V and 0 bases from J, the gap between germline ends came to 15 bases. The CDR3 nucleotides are TGCAGTGCTAGAGAAAGAACAGGGCCCTTCTCTGGGGCCAACGTCCTGACTTTC. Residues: CSARERTGPFSGANVLTF.

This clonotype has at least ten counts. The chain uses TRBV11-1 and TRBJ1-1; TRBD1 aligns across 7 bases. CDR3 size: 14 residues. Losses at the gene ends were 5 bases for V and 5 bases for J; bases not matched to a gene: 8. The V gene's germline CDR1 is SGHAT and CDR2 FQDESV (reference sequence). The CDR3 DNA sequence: TGTGCCAGCAGCCCCCGACAGGGTGAGACTGAAGCTTTCTTT. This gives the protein CASSPRQGETEAFF.